The 13 T cell receptor beta chains listed next were all sequenced from one sample in a study of spatial heterogeneity in lung cancer. Time point here: sample taken at primary tumor resection. Unsorted whole RNA samples from tumor, nontumor lung or frozen PBMC were sequenced. TCRdb used MiXCR to reprocess the 5' RACE reads, holding one entry per CDR3 protein. The table includes 26,000 or so distinct CDR3 sequences, roughly 8.4% detected once. The input for sequencing was PBMCs, taken at surgery. The receptors stem from a female donor with early-stage non-small cell lung cancer.

V usage is TRBV27 and J usage is TRBJ2-7; TRBD2 matches 8 bases. V was pared by 10 bases and J by 12 bases, with 17 bases of the junction left unmatched. Germline loops: CDR1 MNHEY, CDR2 SMNVEV (reference sequence). The CDR3 extends over 13 amino acids. For the CDR3, the DNA is TGTGCCACCAAAGCCGGGACTAGTACGACCCGGTACTTC. Its translation is CATKAGTSTTRYF.

CDR3 bases: TGTGCCAGCAGTAGGACAGACTCTTACTACAATGAGCAGTTCTTC. It yields the protein CASSRTDSYYNEQFF. This chain links TRBV27 with TRBJ2-1, with D perhaps matching TRBD1 (6 bases). V dropped 5 bases and J dropped 3 bases, with 14 bases sitting between them. Germline assignment: CDR1 MNHEY and CDR2 SMNVEV (reference sequence). CDR3 size: 15 residues.

This clonotype showed up just a few times. The chain employs TRBV24-1 and TRBJ2-1, with 7 bases matching TRBD2. The CDR3 contains 13 residues. Germline lookup yields CDR1 KGHDR and CDR2 SFDVKD. The junction had 4 bases not matched to a gene; V was cut back by 4 bases and J by 8 bases. CDR3 sequence: CATSDGLGHEQFF. The DNA for the CDR3 is TGTGCCACCAGTGACGGACTAGGTCATGAGCAGTTCTTC.

This clonotype was detected many times. The chain is built from TRBV7-2 and TRBJ2-1, with no clear D. CDR1 is SGHTA and CDR2 is FQGNSA in the germline V gene. This CDR3 contains 14 residues. V was shortened by 0 bases and J by 3 bases, with 6 bases between the two germline ends. The CDR3 sequence: CASSLASNYNEQFF. In DNA, the CDR3 is TGTGCCAGCAGCTTAGCTTCAAACTACAATGAGCAGTTCTTC. Drawing the rest from reference TRBV7-2 and TRBJ2-1, the complete variable domain is GAGVSQSPSNKVTEKGKDVELRCDPISGHTALYWYRQSLGQGLEFLIYFQGNSAPDKSGLPSDRFSAERTGGSVSTLTIQRTQQEDSAVYLCASSLASNYNEQFFGPGTRLTVL.

This clonotype was seen at least ten times. This chain uses TRBV2 with TRBJ2-6; D is ambiguous. Trimming left V 0 bases short and J 1 base short, with 16 bases between. The CDR3 totals 19 residues. The germline V gene has CDR1 SNHLY and CDR2 FYNNEI. Written as DNA, the CDR3 is TGTGCCAGCAGTGAAGCGCTTAGGGCAGGATTATCTGGGGCCAACGTCCTGACTTTC. This encodes CASSEALRAGLSGANVLTF.

This clonotype appeared many times. This sequence joins TRBV10-3 and TRBJ1-2, with no clear D. Germline CDR1 ENHRY, CDR2 SYGVKD. Trimming cost V 1 base and J 2 bases, with 8 bases left between them. The CDR3 has 14 amino acids. CDR3 coding DNA: TGTGCCATCAGTGAGTGGGAACAGAACTATGGCTACACCTTC. It codes for CAISEWEQNYGYTF.

Ten or more counts support this clonotype. V gene TRBV20-1 combines with J gene TRBJ2-7; D possibly corresponds to TRBD1 (5 bases). From germline, CDR1 is DFQATT and CDR2 SNEGSKA (reference sequence). The length of the CDR3 is 14 residues. V shed 6 bases and J shed 3 bases, with 18 bases lying between them. The CDR3 sequence: CSAVPGMGLYEQYF. For the CDR3, the DNA is TGCAGTGCCGTTCCAGGTATGGGGCTCTACGAGCAGTACTTC.

This clonotype has at least ten counts. The gene calls are TRBV24-1 and TRBJ2-1; 12 nucleotides align to TRBD2. CDR1 is KGHDR, CDR2 SFDVKD, per germline. The V gene end was trimmed by 3 bases and the J gene end by 5 bases; junction bases not matched to a gene: 7. The CDR3 spans 17 residues. The CDR3 DNA follows: TGTGCCACCAGTGATCGGACTAGCGGGGCCCGGGACAATGAGCAGTTCTTC. This translates into CATSDRTSGARDNEQFF.

The table lists this clonotype with many counts. The chain links TRBV6-2 or TRBV6-3 to TRBJ2-4; TRBD2 matches at 11 bases. The CDR3 covers 15 residues. Germline CDR1 reads MNHEY; CDR2 reads SVGEGT. Unmatched junction bases numbered 6, after V lost 2 bases and J lost 9 bases. The CDR3 nucleotides are TGTGCCAGCAGTTACCGAACTAGCGGGAGTGGCATTCAGTACTTC. Protein product: CASSYRTSGSGIQYF.

The sample holds many counts of this clonotype. The chain is built from TRBV20-1 and TRBJ2-7; a possible D gene is TRBD2 (6 bases). Trimming took off 3 bases at V and 1 base at J, with 13 bases between the two ends. Germline V gene lookup returns CDR1 DFQATT and CDR2 SNEGSKA (reference sequence). The CDR3 is 14 amino acids. The CDR3 sequence: CSASWDSTSYEQYF. CDR3 sequence (DNA): TGCAGTGCTAGTTGGGACTCGACTTCCTACGAGCAGTACTTC.

This clonotype was counted at least ten times. The rearrangement joins TRBV28 to TRBJ2-7; TRBD2 is a possible D gene (10 bases). Germline lookup yields CDR1 MDHEN and CDR2 SYDVKM. V lost 9 bases and J 5 bases, leaving 26 bases between the germline ends. This CDR3 region has 16 residues. CDR3 residues: CASRNRGLAGANEQYF. The CDR3 DNA reads as TGTGCCAGTCGAAACAGGGGGCTAGCGGGAGCCAACGAGCAGTACTTC.

This clonotype was recorded a few times. The CDR3 is CASSSLTSWDEQFF. The CDR3 DNA sequence: TGCGCCAGCAGCTCTCTGACTAGCTGGGATGAGCAGTTCTTC. The chain has TRBV5-1 and TRBJ2-1; TRBD2 agrees at 7 bases. Germline V CDR1 and CDR2: SGHRS, YFSETQ. After removal of 3 bases from V and 8 bases from J, the junction contained 8 bases not matched to a gene. The CDR3 spans 14 residues.

By sample fraction, this clonotype is medium-sized. The rearrangement links TRBV7-9 to TRBJ2-3, with TRBD2 as a possible D gene (5 bases). CDR1 and CDR2 from the germline V gene are SEHNR and FQNEAQ (reference sequence). The V end lost 7 bases, the J end lost 4 bases, and 21 bases lay between the germline ends. The CDR3 has 16 amino acids. The DNA of the CDR3 is TGTGCCAGCAACGAATCGGGCGGGCGGTACGCAGATACGCAGTATTTT. Its translation: CASNESGGRYADTQYF.